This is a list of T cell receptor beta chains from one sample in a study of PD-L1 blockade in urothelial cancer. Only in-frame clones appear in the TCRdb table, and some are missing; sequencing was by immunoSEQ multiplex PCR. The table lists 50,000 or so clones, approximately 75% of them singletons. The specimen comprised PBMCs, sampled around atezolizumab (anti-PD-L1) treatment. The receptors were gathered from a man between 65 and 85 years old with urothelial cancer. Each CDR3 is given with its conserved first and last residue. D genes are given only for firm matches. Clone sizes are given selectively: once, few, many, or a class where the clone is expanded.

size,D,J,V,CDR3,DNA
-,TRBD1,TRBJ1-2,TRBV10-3,CAISESYSDRGYGYTF,TGTGCCATCAGTGAGTCTTATTCCGACAGGGGCTATGGCTACACCTTC
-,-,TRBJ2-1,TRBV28,CASSLSGDQTYNEQFF,TGTGCCAGCAGTTTATCAGGGGATCAGACCTACAATGAGCAGTTCTTC
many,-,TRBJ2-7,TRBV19,CASPAPDSYYEQYF,TGTGCCAGCCCCGCCCCGGACAGCTACTACGAGCAGTACTTC
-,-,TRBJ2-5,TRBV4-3,CASSQDSTGRTQYF,TGCGCCAGCAGCCAAGACTCAACAGGGAGGACCCAGTACTTC
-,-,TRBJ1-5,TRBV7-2,CASSLAGNNQPQHF,TGTGCCAGCAGCTTAGCTGGCAACAATCAGCCCCAGCATTTT
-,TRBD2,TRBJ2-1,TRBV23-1,CASSPHSGRAGNEQFF,TGCGCCAGCAGCCCCCATAGCGGGAGGGCCGGCAATGAGCAGTTCTTC
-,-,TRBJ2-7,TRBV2,CASSKRQPEQYF,TGTGCCAGCAGTAAGAGGCAGCCCGAGCAGTACTTC
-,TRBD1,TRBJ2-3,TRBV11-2,CASRKPGQGVADTQYF,TGTGCCAGCAGAAAGCCGGGACAGGGGGTAGCAGATACGCAGTATTTT
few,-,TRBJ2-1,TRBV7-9,CASSLISSYNEQFF,TGTGCCAGCAGCTTGATTAGCTCCTACAATGAGCAGTTCTTC
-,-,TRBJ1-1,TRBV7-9,CASSLDPGVGSTEAFF,TGTGCCAGCAGCTTAGATCCGGGAGTCGGCTCCACAGAAGCTTTCTTT
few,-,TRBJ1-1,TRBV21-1,CASSKNDKRDTEAFF,TGTGCCAGCAGCAAAAATGACAAGAGGGACACTGAAGCTTTCTTT
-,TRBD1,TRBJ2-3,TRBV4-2,CASSQDLFGRDRVDTQYF,TGTGCCAGCAGCCAAGATCTCTTCGGCCGGGACAGGGTAGATACGCAGTATTTT
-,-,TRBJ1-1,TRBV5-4,CASSFGVGGQGMLIEAFF,TGTGCCAGCAGCTTCGGTGTAGGTGGGCAGGGGATGTTAATAGAAGCTTTCTTT
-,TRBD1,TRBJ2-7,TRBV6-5,CASSYRRRDRSYEQYF,TGTGCCAGCAGTTACCGCAGAAGGGACAGGTCGTACGAGCAGTACTTC
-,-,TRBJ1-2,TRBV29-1,CSVEGVFYGYTF,TGCAGCGTCGAGGGAGTTTTCTATGGCTACACCTTC
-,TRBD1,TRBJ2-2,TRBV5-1,CASRRQGANTGELFF,TGCGCCAGCAGGCGACAGGGGGCGAACACCGGGGAGCTGTTTTTT
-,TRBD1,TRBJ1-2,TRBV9,CASSRGQGARGYTF,TGTGCCAGCAGCCGCGGACAGGGGGCGAGAGGCTACACCTTC
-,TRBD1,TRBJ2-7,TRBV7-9,CASSFRGNYEQYF,TGTGCCAGCAGCTTCAGGGGGAACTACGAGCAGTACTTC
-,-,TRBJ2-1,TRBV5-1,CASSLRQATPYNEQFF,TGCGCCAGCAGCTTGCGTCAAGCGACCCCCTACAATGAGCAGTTCTTC
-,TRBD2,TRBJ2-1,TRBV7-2,CASSRTSGGYNEQFF,TGTGCCAGCAGCCGGACTAGCGGGGGGTACAATGAGCAGTTCTTC
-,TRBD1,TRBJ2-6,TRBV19,CASSIFPDRVFSGANVLTF,TGTGCCAGTAGTATCTTTCCGGACAGGGTCTTCTCTGGGGCCAACGTCCTGACTTTC
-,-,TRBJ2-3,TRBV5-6,CASSLALSRGPSDTQYF,TGTGCCAGCAGCTTGGCGCTCTCGCGGGGGCCATCAGATACGCAGTATTTT
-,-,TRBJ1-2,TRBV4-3,CASSQDRRGNYGYTF,TGCGCCAGCAGCCAAGATCGAAGGGGTAACTATGGCTACACCTTC
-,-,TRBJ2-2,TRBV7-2,CASSLDAGAGGELFF,TGTGCCAGCAGCTTAGATGCAGGGGCAGGCGGGGAGCTGTTTTTT
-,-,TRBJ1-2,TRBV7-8,CASSVDRSPGYTF,TGTGCCAGCAGCGTCGACAGGAGCCCTGGCTACACCTTC
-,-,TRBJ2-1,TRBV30,CAWSLGLSYNEQFF,TGTGCCTGGAGCCTAGGACTATCCTACAATGAGCAGTTCTTC
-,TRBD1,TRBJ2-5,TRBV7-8,CASSSGTGVETQYF,TGTGCCAGCAGCTCCGGGACAGGGGTAGAGACCCAGTACTTC
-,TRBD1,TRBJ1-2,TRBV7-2,CASSTRTGGGHGYTF,TGTGCCAGCAGCACGCGGACAGGGGGGGGGCATGGCTACACCTTC
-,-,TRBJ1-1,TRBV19,CASSISSRDNRENTEAFF,TGTGCCAGTAGTATTTCCTCCCGGGATAACAGGGAGAACACTGAAGCTTTCTTT
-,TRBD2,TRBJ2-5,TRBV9,CASSVGGLPIPETQYF,TGTGCCAGCAGCGTAGGGGGACTACCGATCCCAGAGACCCAGTACTTC
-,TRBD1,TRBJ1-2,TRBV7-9,CASSFNAGGYGYTF,TGTGCCAGCAGCTTCAATGCAGGGGGCTATGGCTACACCTTC
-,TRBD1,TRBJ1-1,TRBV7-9,CASSLATGVLAEAFF,TGTGCCAGCAGCTTAGCGACAGGGGTTCTTGCTGAAGCTTTCTTT
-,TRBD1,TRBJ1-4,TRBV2,CASSGQTGLGAKLFF,TGTGCCAGCAGTGGCCAGACAGGGTTAGGGGCAAAACTGTTTTTT
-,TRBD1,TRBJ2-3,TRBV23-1,CASSQSEATGGGADTQYF,TGCGCCAGCAGTCAATCGGAGGCGACAGGGGGCGGTGCAGATACGCAGTATTTT
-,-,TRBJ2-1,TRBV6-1,CASSYSGEGQQFF,TGTGCCAGCAGCTATAGCGGTGAGGGGCAGCAGTTCTTC
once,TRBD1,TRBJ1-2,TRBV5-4,CASSSPGQFYGYTF,TGTGCCAGCAGCAGCCCGGGACAGTTCTATGGCTACACCTTC
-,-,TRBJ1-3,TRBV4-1,CASSQNRGGGNTIYF,TGCGCCAGCAGCCAAAATCGGGGGGGTGGAAACACCATATATTTT
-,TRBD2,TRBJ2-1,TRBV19,CASSTLAGDDNEQFF,TGTGCCAGTAGTACCCTAGCGGGAGATGACAATGAGCAGTTCTTC
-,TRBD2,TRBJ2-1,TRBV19,CASGGTSGIYNEQFF,TGTGCCAGTGGCGGGACTAGCGGGATATACAATGAGCAGTTCTTC
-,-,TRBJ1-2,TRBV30,CAWSVNSGRGYTF,TGTGCCTGGAGTGTAAACTCAGGTCGCGGCTACACCTTC
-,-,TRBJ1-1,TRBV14,CASSPKGEGQAFF,TGTGCCAGCAGCCCCAAGGGGGAAGGTCAAGCTTTCTTT